These T cell receptor beta chains were read from a single sample in a study of OX40 agonist ivuxolimab in advanced cancers. Assay: immunoSEQ multiplex PCR; the TCRdb copy retains only in-frame clones and omits some. The sample yields roughly 20,000 clones, roughly 80% seen once. The sample in question was CD4+ or CD8+ T cells sorted from blood, obtained in a trial of the OX40 agonist ivuxolimab. These receptors were taken from an adult with an advanced solid tumor such as melanoma, head and neck, liver or kidney cancer. The CDR3 runs from the conserved cysteine through the conserved F or W. The D gene is left open where the match is weak. Clone size, where shown, is once, few, many, or a class for clones that have expanded.

j_call clone_size v_call d_call cdr3_aa cdr3_nt
TRBJ2-1 NA TRBV7-9 NA CASSLGTSYNEQFF TGTGCCAGCAGCTTAGGGACCTCCTACAATGAGCAGTTCTTC
TRBJ2-1 once TRBV19 TRBD2 CASSIAGGYYNEQFF TGTGCCAGTAGTATAGCGGGAGGATACTACAATGAGCAGTTCTTC
TRBJ2-1 NA TRBV20-1 NA CSARHYNEQFF TGCAGTGCCCGACACTACAATGAGCAGTTCTTC
TRBJ2-7 NA TRBV5-1 NA CASSFKGAPYEQYF TGCGCCAGCAGCTTCAAAGGGGCCCCCTACGAGCAGTACTTC
TRBJ2-2 NA TRBV5-1 NA CASSFPQDGVETGELFF TGCGCCAGCAGCTTTCCTCAGGACGGAGTTGAGACCGGGGAGCTGTTTTTT
TRBJ2-6 NA TRBV7-6 TRBD1 CASSLISWGQGALGANVLTF TGTGCCAGCAGCTTAATTTCCTGGGGACAGGGGGCGCTTGGGGCCAACGTCCTGACTTTC
TRBJ1-1 NA TRBV7-9 NA CASRSGPTEAFF TGTGCCAGCAGATCGGGGCCCACTGAAGCTTTCTTT
TRBJ1-1 NA TRBV13 TRBD1 CASSFDRANTEAFF TGTGCCAGCAGCTTTGACAGGGCGAACACTGAAGCTTTCTTT
TRBJ1-1 NA TRBV6-1 NA CASRLTLNTEAFF TGTGCCAGCAGGCTAACGCTGAACACTGAAGCTTTCTTT
TRBJ2-3 NA TRBV7-8 TRBD2 CASSSAPRERGDTQYF TGTGCCAGCAGCTCAGCGCCGCGGGAGAGAGGAGATACGCAGTATTTT
TRBJ2-7 NA TRBV27 TRBD2 CASSLYAGASYEQYF TGTGCCAGCAGTTTATATGCGGGAGCAAGTTACGAGCAGTACTTC
TRBJ2-3 NA TRBV19 NA CASSRQWARDTQYF TGTGCCAGTAGCCGACAGTGGGCAAGGGATACGCAGTATTTT
TRBJ1-1 once TRBV30 NA CAWRIPGSTLEAFF TGTGCCTGGAGGATCCCAGGCTCCACGCTTGAAGCTTTCTTT
TRBJ1-1 NA TRBV7-2 NA CASSLGAGYLTEAFF TGTGCCAGCAGCTTAGGGGCAGGGTATCTCACTGAAGCTTTCTTT
TRBJ1-5 NA TRBV5-1 NA CASSPAGGPDQPQHF TGCGCCAGCAGCCCGGCGGGCGGACCGGATCAGCCCCAGCATTTT
TRBJ1-5 few TRBV6-5 NA CASSWGAGNQPQHF TGTGCCAGCAGTTGGGGGGCCGGCAATCAGCCCCAGCATTTT
TRBJ2-2 NA TRBV28 TRBD2 CASSLLAGDTGELFF TGTGCCAGCAGTTTACTAGCGGGAGACACCGGGGAGCTGTTTTTT
TRBJ2-1 NA TRBV14 TRBD2 CASSPRAGGNGEQFF TGTGCCAGCAGCCCCCGAGCGGGAGGGAACGGTGAGCAGTTCTTC
TRBJ1-1 NA TRBV7-5 NA CARSLAPGQLNTEAFF TGTGCCAGAAGCTTAGCCCCGGGACAGCTGAACACTGAAGCTTTCTTT
TRBJ2-5 once TRBV9 TRBD2 CASSTGTKTQETQYF TGTGCCAGCAGCACGGGGACTAAAACCCAAGAGACCCAGTACTTC
TRBJ1-5 once TRBV4-1 NA CASSLFAGERYSNQPQHF TGCGCCAGCAGCCTTTTCGCAGGGGAAAGATATAGCAATCAGCCCCAGCATTTT
TRBJ2-1 NA TRBV5-1 NA CASSSSGAYNEQFF TGCGCCAGCAGCTCCTCAGGGGCCTACAATGAGCAGTTCTTC
TRBJ2-1 few TRBV4-3 NA CASKRDSSSYNEQFF TGCGCCAGCAAACGGGACTCCAGCTCCTACAATGAGCAGTTCTTC
TRBJ1-6 NA TRBV27 NA CASSSPELEGFSPLHF TGTGCCAGCAGTTCCCCAGAGCTGGAAGGGTTTTCACCCCTCCACTTT
TRBJ2-7 NA TRBV7-2 NA CASSFGWREFPYEQYF TGTGCCAGCAGCTTTGGATGGAGAGAGTTTCCCTACGAGCAGTACTTC
TRBJ2-1 NA TRBV2 TRBD1 CASRGDRGHYNEQFF TGTGCCAGCAGGGGGGACAGGGGGCATTACAATGAGCAGTTCTTC
TRBJ1-2 NA TRBV5-1 TRBD1 CASSPLTGGNGYTF TGCGCCAGCAGCCCCCTGACAGGGGGCAATGGCTACACCTTC
TRBJ1-2 NA TRBV5-1 TRBD1 CATSPRGRDYGYTF TGCGCCACCTCACCGAGGGGGCGCGACTATGGCTACACCTTC
TRBJ2-7 NA TRBV21-1 NA CASSSREQRPGEWYEQYF TGTGCCAGCAGCTCTAGAGAGCAGCGACCCGGAGAATGGTACGAGCAGTACTTC
TRBJ2-3 few TRBV28 TRBD2 CASSFLAGTDTQYF TGTGCCAGCAGTTTCCTAGCGGGAACAGATACGCAGTATTTT
TRBJ2-3 NA TRBV27 NA CASSLSGARTDTQYF TGTGCCAGCAGTTTATCAGGGGCTCGGACAGATACGCAGTATTTT
TRBJ2-5 NA TRBV10-3 TRBD1 CAISTGTGLYQETQYF TGTGCCATCAGTACCGGGACAGGGCTGTACCAAGAGACCCAGTACTTC
TRBJ1-1 NA TRBV6-5 NA CASSVGNTEAFF TGTGCCAGCAGCGTGGGGAACACTGAAGCTTTCTTT
TRBJ2-1 NA TRBV7-6 TRBD2 CASSVGTSGSFEQFF TGTGCCAGCAGCGTCGGGACTAGCGGGAGTTTTGAGCAGTTCTTC
TRBJ2-2 once TRBV4-2 NA CASSPSVGVNTGELFF TGTGCCAGCAGCCCCTCCGTTGGAGTTAACACCGGGGAGCTGTTTTTT
TRBJ2-7 NA TRBV7-9 TRBD1 CASSRPARDRAYYEQYF TGTGCCAGCTCACGCCCAGCCCGGGACAGGGCCTACTACGAGCAGTACTTC
TRBJ2-1 NA TRBV11-3 TRBD2 CASSLIGGGSTPYNEQFF TGTGCCAGCAGCTTAATTGGTGGCGGGAGTACCCCCTACAATGAGCAGTTCTTC
TRBJ1-1 NA TRBV7-3 NA CASSLSPAMNTEAFF TGTGCCAGCAGCTTATCTCCAGCAATGAACACTGAAGCTTTCTTT
TRBJ2-7 NA TRBV28 NA CASSLGLTYEQYF TGTGCCAGCAGCCTGGGACTGACCTACGAGCAGTACTTC
TRBJ1-5 few TRBV27 NA CASRLGGGNQPQHF TGTGCCAGCAGATTAGGCGGAGGCAATCAGCCCCAGCATTTT
TRBJ1-1 NA TRBV5-6 NA CASSPGVGTEAFF TGTGCCAGCAGCCCGGGGGTGGGCACTGAAGCTTTCTTT
TRBJ1-4 NA TRBV15 TRBD1 CATSSGTGGEKLFF TGTGCCACCAGCAGCGGGACAGGGGGTGAAAAACTGTTTTTT
TRBJ2-7 NA TRBV7-9 TRBD1 CASSESGTDYEQYF TGTGCCAGCAGCGAATCCGGGACAGACTACGAGCAGTACTTC
TRBJ2-3 NA TRBV9 NA CASSENIATAEDTQYF TGTGCCAGCAGCGAAAATATAGCGACCGCTGAAGATACGCAGTATTTT
TRBJ2-3 NA TRBV19 TRBD1 CASGQGGTDTQYF TGTGCCAGTGGACAGGGGGGCACAGATACGCAGTATTTT
TRBJ2-6 NA TRBV6-5 NA CASSSGDSGANVLTF TGTGCCAGCAGTTCGGGGGACTCTGGGGCCAACGTCCTGACTTTC
TRBJ2-7 NA TRBV7-8 TRBD2 CASSLSGGGSSSYEQYF TGTGCCAGCAGCCTGAGCGGGGGGGGCTCTTCGTCCTACGAGCAGTACTTC
TRBJ1-3 NA TRBV2 NA CASSESRDSGNTIYF TGTGCCAGCAGTGAATCCAGGGACTCTGGAAACACCATATATTTT
TRBJ2-1 NA TRBV4-1 NA CASSQDYYEQFF TGCGCCAGCAGCCAAGACTACTATGAGCAGTTCTTC
TRBJ1-2 NA TRBV20-1 NA CSANYGYTF TGCAGTGCCAACTATGGCTACACCTTC
TRBJ2-3 NA TRBV7-9 TRBD2 CASSDRTSGRVPDTQYF TGTGCCAGCAGCGACCGGACTAGCGGGAGGGTTCCAGATACGCAGTATTTT
TRBJ1-2 NA TRBV14 NA CASSQDLGAQTAYGYTF TGTGCCAGCAGCCAAGATCTCGGGGCACAAACGGCCTATGGCTACACCTTC
TRBJ2-1 NA TRBV2 TRBD2 CASSPGTSVGNEQFF TGTGCCAGCAGTCCCGGGACTAGCGTAGGAAATGAGCAGTTCTTC
TRBJ2-7 NA TRBV11-3 NA CASSPLVGGREQYF TGTGCCAGCAGCCCCCTCGTGGGTGGCAGAGAGCAGTACTTC
TRBJ2-1 NA TRBV19 TRBD2 CASSTPPSGGYNEQFF TGTGCCAGTAGTACCCCGCCTAGCGGGGGGTACAATGAGCAGTTCTTC
TRBJ2-7 once TRBV7-9 TRBD2 CASSQGLAGTYEQYF TGTGCCAGCAGCCAGGGGTTAGCGGGAACCTACGAGCAGTACTTC
TRBJ2-3 NA TRBV4-1 TRBD2 CASSTRGSGSSDTQYF TGCGCCAGCAGCACCCGGGGTAGCGGGAGCTCAGATACGCAGTATTTT